The rows below give T cell receptor beta chains drawn from one sample of a study of PD-1 blockade in mismatch repair-deficient tumors. The data were produced by immunoSEQ multiplex PCR, yet TCRdb's version contains in-frame clones alone and is incomplete. This sample yields roughly 130,000 clones, of which roughly 86% are seen a single time; over 9.5% belongs to the top ten. Sample: peripheral blood, taken just over 70 weeks after starting pembrolizumab. These receptors all stem from an adult with mismatch repair-deficient cancer. Each CDR3 is given with its conserved first and last residue. Each record gives: V gene, clone size, D gene, J gene, CDR3 protein, CDR3 DNA. A D gene is named only where the DNA matches it firmly. Some rows have no size entry. The others give once, few or many, or a class for an expanded clone.

>TRBV6-5|once|NA|TRBJ2-7
CASRPTLASEQYF
TGTGCCAGCAGACCGACCTTAGCCTCCGAGCAGTACTTC
>TRBV13|few|NA|TRBJ1-4
CASSLGQTNEKLFF
TGTGCCAGCAGCTTAGGGCAGACGAATGAAAAACTGTTTTTT
>TRBV5-1|few|NA|TRBJ1-2
CASSLGTASYGYTF
TGCGCCAGCAGCTTGGGGACAGCGTCCTATGGCTACACCTTC
>TRBV18|NA|NA|TRBJ2-5
CASSPRTQETQYF
TGTGCCAGCTCACCACGGACTCAAGAGACCCAGTACTTC
>TRBV28|NA|TRBD1|TRBJ2-7
CASSFEGQGNYEQYF
TGTGCCAGCAGTTTCGAAGGACAGGGGAACTACGAGCAGTACTTC
>TRBV19|NA|TRBD2|TRBJ2-2
CASSIQGSGGRSNTGELFF
TGTGCCAGTAGTATACAGGGGTCGGGCGGGAGGTCGAACACCGGGGAGCTGTTTTTT
>TRBV4-3|NA|NA|TRBJ2-1
CASRLDNEQFF
TGCGCCAGCAGGCTGGACAATGAGCAGTTCTTC
>TRBV28|NA|NA|TRBJ2-7
CASSLGRAYEQYF
TGTGCCAGCAGTTTGGGACGGGCCTACGAGCAGTACTTC
>TRBV6-6|NA|NA|TRBJ1-5
CASSYSSPQNQPQHF
TGTGCCAGCAGTTACTCGAGCCCACAGAATCAGCCCCAGCATTTT
>TRBV13|NA|TRBD1|TRBJ2-7
CASSTGTGATGAGYEQYF
TGTGCCAGCAGCACCGGGACAGGAGCTACGGGGGCCGGATACGAGCAGTACTTC
>TRBV11-3|NA|NA|TRBJ2-3
CASSPEPSTDTQYF
TGTGCCAGCAGCCCCGAACCCAGCACAGATACGCAGTATTTT
>TRBV7-9|NA|NA|TRBJ2-2
CASSLASWELTGELFF
TGTGCCAGCAGCTTAGCTTCCTGGGAGCTCACCGGGGAGCTGTTTTTT
>TRBV7-2|NA|NA|TRBJ2-7
CASSPRDNLRDEQYF
TGTGCCAGCAGCCCTCGGGACAACCTCAGGGACGAGCAGTACTTC
>TRBV9|NA|NA|TRBJ2-3
CASSVEGQLGDTQYF
TGTGCCAGCAGCGTAGAGGGCCAGCTGGGAGATACGCAGTATTTT
>TRBV7-9|NA|TRBD2|TRBJ2-5
CASSLRAGTSGSIDF
TGTGCCAGCAGCTTACGGGCCGGGACTAGCGGGAGTATTGACTTC
>TRBV4-3|once|NA|TRBJ2-3
CASSQDPQSGADTQYF
TGCGCCAGCAGCCAAGATCCCCAATCTGGGGCAGATACGCAGTATTTT
>TRBV9|NA|TRBD1|TRBJ2-2
CASSAMDRGLTGELFF
TGTGCCAGCAGCGCTATGGACAGGGGGCTTACCGGGGAGCTGTTTTTT
>TRBV7-6|few|NA|TRBJ2-7
CASSSGPYEQYF
TGTGCCAGCAGCTCGGGGCCCTACGAGCAGTACTTC
>TRBV4-1|NA|NA|TRBJ2-7
CASSQDNAYEQYF
TGCGCCAGCAGCCAAGATAACGCCTACGAGCAGTACTTC
>TRBV11-2|NA|NA|TRBJ2-7
CASSGIRGYEQYF
TGTGCCAGCAGCGGTATACGGGGCTACGAGCAGTACTTC
>TRBV5-1|NA|NA|TRBJ2-2
CASSYGGDGELFF
TGCGCCAGCAGCTACGGGGGTGACGGGGAGCTGTTTTTT
>TRBV12-5|few|NA|TRBJ2-3
CASGLPPDTQYF
TGTGCTAGTGGACTGCCCCCAGATACGCAGTATTTT
>TRBV6-6|NA|TRBD2|TRBJ2-1
CASRDTLAGEDYEQFF
TGTGCCAGCAGGGATACACTAGCGGGAGAAGACTATGAGCAGTTCTTC
>TRBV6-5|NA|NA|TRBJ1-3
CASSNGPSGNTIYF
TGTGCCAGCAGTAATGGACCGTCTGGAAACACCATATATTTT
>TRBV4-1|NA|TRBD1|TRBJ2-7
CASSHPGQGTYEQYF
TGCGCCAGCAGCCACCCGGGACAGGGAACCTACGAGCAGTACTTC
>TRBV28|NA|TRBD2|TRBJ2-3
CASSPSPGTSRDTQYF
TGTGCCAGCAGTCCATCCCCCGGGACTAGCAGAGATACGCAGTATTTT
>TRBV4-1|NA|NA|TRBJ2-7
CASSQDHGSGYEQYF
TGCGCCAGCAGCCAAGATCACGGGAGCGGCTACGAGCAGTACTTC
>TRBV6-5|NA|NA|TRBJ2-7
CASSYTGRPYEQYF
TGTGCCAGCAGTTACACCGGCCGCCCCTACGAGCAGTACTTC
>TRBV29-1|NA|NA|TRBJ1-2
CSADGYTF
TGCAGCGCTGATGGCTACACCTTC